These 9 T cell receptor beta chains came from one sample sequenced in a study of T cell changes during pregnancy in multiple sclerosis. The protocol was immunoSEQ multiplex PCR, while the TCRdb copy is restricted to in-frame clones and leaves out a portion. The sample records approximately 33,000 clones, 85% to 90% being singletons. The sample consisted of CD4+ T cells from peripheral blood mononuclear cells, taken in the first trimester of pregnancy. All receptors derive from a female donor in good health, enrolled as a control in a pregnancy study.

This clone was recorded only once. The rearrangement joins TRBV5-1 to TRBJ2-7, with 10 bases matching TRBD1. Germline lookup yields CDR1 SGHRS and CDR2 YFSETQ. Unmatched junction bases numbered 8, after V lost 7 bases and J lost 1 base. The CDR3 consists of 15 residues. Here the CDR3 reads CASAPRQGASYEQYF. CDR3 DNA sequence: TGCGCCAGCGCTCCCCGACAGGGGGCGTCCTACGAGCAGTACTTC.

The rearrangement links TRBV4-3 to TRBJ1-2, with D tentatively TRBD1 (6 bases). V was shortened by 2 bases and J by 7 bases, with 20 bases between the two germline ends. CDR3 length: 16 amino acids. Germline CDR1 LGHNA, CDR2 YSLEER. The CDR3 region is CASSQMKVPGVGGYTF. The CDR3 DNA follows: TGCGCCAGCAGCCAAATGAAAGTCCCAGGGGTTGGTGGCTACACCTTC.

V and J are TRBV6-1 and TRBJ2-7; D gene ambiguous. Germline CDR1 and CDR2: MNHNS and SASEGT. The CDR3 runs to 15 residues. Trimming shortened V by 7 bases and J by 0 bases, and 16 bases separated the two germline ends. This CDR3 is CASTPLEPSSYEQYF. The CDR3 nucleotides read TGTGCCAGCACCCCCCTAGAGCCTTCCTCCTACGAGCAGTACTTC.

The V gene is TRBV7-2, the J gene TRBJ2-5, with D unresolved. Trimming removed 1 base from V and 2 bases from J, with 11 bases in between. Germline assignment: CDR1 SGHTA and CDR2 FQGNSA. The CDR3 runs 15 residues. The CDR3 coding sequence is TGTGCCAGCAGCTTAGATACTGGTAAACAAGAGACCCAGTACTTC. It codes for CASSLDTGKQETQYF.

This clone was observed a single time. The rearrangement links TRBV7-8 to TRBJ1-2, with a weak D call TRBD1 (6 bases). Germline V lookup: CDR1 SGHVS, CDR2 FQNEAQ. The CDR3 length is 14 residues. Trimming stripped 5 bases from V and 2 bases from J, with 12 bases between. CDR3 residues: CASSLQGLNYGYTF. Here the CDR3 DNA reads TGTGCCAGCAGCCTACAGGGTCTAAACTATGGCTACACCTTC.

The gene calls are TRBV4-3 and TRBJ1-3; D is perhaps TRBD1 (5 bases). Between the trimmed V and J ends, which lost 0 bases and 0 bases, there was a span of 9 bases. CDR3 size: 16 residues. The germline gives CDR1 LGHNA, CDR2 YSLEER. CDR3 sequence reads: CASSQDAGNSGNTIYF. The CDR3, as DNA: TGCGCCAGCAGCCAAGATGCAGGGAACTCTGGAAACACCATATATTTT.

The chain employs TRBV19 and TRBJ2-7; D not resolved. The CDR3 is 15 residues long. Trimming cost V 1 base and J 0 bases, with 10 bases left between them. The germline V gene has CDR1 LNHDA and CDR2 SQIVND (reference sequence). The CDR3 nucleotides are TGTGCCAGTAGTATAGGCGGTCGGAACTCCTACGAGCAGTACTTC. It translates to CASSIGGRNSYEQYF.

The rearrangement links TRBV10-3 to TRBJ2-3, with 8 positions matching TRBD1. The CDR3 has 16 amino acids. The germline gives CDR1 ENHRY, CDR2 SYGVKD. The trim removed 5 bases at V and 2 bases at J, leaving 9 bases unmatched. CDR3 nucleotides: TGTGCCATCAGTTCCCAGGGGGACAGGAACACAGATACGCAGTATTTT. Encoded protein: CAISSQGDRNTDTQYF.

This clone was found once. Written as DNA, the CDR3 is TGTGCCGTCCAATGGGACAGCGACACCGGGGAGCTGTTTTTT. It encodes CAVQWDSDTGELFF. The gene calls are TRBV10-3 and TRBJ2-2; 7 positions agree with TRBD1. Trimming removed 11 bases from V and 3 bases from J; junction bases left unmatched: 9. Germline CDR1 and CDR2: ENHRY and SYGVKD. The CDR3 has 14 amino acids.